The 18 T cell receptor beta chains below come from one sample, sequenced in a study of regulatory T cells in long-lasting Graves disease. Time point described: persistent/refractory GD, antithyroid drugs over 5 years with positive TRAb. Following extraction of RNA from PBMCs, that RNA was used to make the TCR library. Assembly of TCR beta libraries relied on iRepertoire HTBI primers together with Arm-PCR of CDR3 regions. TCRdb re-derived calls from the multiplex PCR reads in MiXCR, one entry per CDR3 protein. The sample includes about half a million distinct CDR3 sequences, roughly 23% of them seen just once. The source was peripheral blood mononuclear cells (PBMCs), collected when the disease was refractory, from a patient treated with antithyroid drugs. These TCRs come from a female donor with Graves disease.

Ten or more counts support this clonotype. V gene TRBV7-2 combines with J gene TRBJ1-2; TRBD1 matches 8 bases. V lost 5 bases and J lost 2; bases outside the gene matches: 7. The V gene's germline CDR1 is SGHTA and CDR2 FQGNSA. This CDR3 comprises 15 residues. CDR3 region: CASSPARTGNYGYTF. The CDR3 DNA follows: TGTGCCAGCAGCCCGGCGAGGACAGGGAACTATGGCTACACCTTC.

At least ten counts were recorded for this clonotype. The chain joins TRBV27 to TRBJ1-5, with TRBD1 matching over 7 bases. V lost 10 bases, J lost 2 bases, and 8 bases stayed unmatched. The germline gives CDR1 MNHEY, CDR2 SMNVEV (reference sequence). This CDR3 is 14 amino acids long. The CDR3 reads CATALGQGNQPQHF. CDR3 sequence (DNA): TGTGCCACAGCCTTAGGACAGGGCAATCAGCCCCAGCATTTT.

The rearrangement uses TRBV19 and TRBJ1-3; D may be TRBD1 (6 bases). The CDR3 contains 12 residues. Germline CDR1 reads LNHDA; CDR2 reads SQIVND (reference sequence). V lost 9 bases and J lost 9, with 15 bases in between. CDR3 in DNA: TGTGCCAGCAGGGGCCCGGCCGGCACCATATATTTT. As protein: CASRGPAGTIYF.

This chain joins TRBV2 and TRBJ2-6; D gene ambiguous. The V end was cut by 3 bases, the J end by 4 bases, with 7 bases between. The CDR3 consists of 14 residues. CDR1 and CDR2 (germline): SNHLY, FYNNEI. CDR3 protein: CASSELGGANVLTF. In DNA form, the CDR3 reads TGTGCCAGCAGTGAGTTAGGAGGGGCCAACGTCCTGACTTTC.

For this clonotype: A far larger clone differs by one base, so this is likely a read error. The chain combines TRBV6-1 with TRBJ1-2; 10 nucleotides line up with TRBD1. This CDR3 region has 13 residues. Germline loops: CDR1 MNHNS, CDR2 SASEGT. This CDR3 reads CASSPGQGSGCTF. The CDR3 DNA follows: TGTGCCAGCAGCCCGGGACAGGGGAGTGGCTGCACCTTC.

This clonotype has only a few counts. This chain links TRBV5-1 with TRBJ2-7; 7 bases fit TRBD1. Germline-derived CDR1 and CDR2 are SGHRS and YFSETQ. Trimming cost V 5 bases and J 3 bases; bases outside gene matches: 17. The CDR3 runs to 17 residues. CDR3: CASSLRGYRGSHYEQYF. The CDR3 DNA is TGCGCCAGCAGTTTGAGGGGATACAGGGGCAGTCACTACGAGCAGTACTTC.

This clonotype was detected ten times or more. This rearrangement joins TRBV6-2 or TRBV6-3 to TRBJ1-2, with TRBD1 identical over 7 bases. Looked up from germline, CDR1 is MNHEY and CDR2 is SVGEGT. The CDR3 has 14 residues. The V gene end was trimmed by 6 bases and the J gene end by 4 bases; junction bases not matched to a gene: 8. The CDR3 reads CASRHRGEGYGYTF. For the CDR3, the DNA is TGTGCCAGCAGACACAGGGGAGAAGGCTATGGCTACACCTTC.

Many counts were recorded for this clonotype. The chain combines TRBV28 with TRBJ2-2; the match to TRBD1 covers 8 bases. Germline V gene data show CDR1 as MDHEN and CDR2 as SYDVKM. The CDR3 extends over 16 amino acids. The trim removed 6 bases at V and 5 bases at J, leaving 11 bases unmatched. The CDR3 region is CASRPSGTGRTGELFF. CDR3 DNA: TGTGCCAGCAGGCCATCCGGGACAGGCAGGACCGGGGAGCTGTTTTTT.

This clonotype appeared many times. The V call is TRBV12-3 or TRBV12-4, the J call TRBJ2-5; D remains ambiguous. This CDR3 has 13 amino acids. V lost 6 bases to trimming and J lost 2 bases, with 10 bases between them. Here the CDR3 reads CASRMDPQETQYF. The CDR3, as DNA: TGTGCCAGCAGAATGGACCCACAAGAGACCCAGTACTTC.

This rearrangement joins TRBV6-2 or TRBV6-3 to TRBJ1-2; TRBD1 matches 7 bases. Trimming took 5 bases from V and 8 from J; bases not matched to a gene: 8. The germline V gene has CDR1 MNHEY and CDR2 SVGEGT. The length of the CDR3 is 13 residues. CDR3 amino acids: CASSTTGILGYTF. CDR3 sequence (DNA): TGTGCCAGCAGTACGACAGGGATCTTGGGCTACACCTTC.

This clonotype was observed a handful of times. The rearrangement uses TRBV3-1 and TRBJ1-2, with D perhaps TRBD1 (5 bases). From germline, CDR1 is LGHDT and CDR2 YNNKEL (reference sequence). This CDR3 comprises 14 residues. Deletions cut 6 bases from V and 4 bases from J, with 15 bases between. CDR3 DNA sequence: TGTGCCAGCAGTCCACTTAGACAGTCCTATGGCTACACCTTC. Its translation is CASSPLRQSYGYTF. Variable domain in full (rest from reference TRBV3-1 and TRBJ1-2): DTAVSQTPKYLVTQMGNDKSIKCEQNLGHDTMYWYKQDSKKFLKIMFSYNNKELIINETVPNRFSPKSPDKAHLNLHINSLELGDSAVYFCASSPLRQSYGYTFGSGTRLTVV.

CDR3 region: CASSFSSMDGYEQYF. In DNA, the CDR3 is TGTGCCAGCAGCTTTTCTTCCATGGACGGGTACGAGCAGTACTTC. This chain connects TRBV7-2 to TRBJ2-7; D unresolved. The CDR3 spans 15 residues. Germline CDR1 reads SGHTA; CDR2 reads FQGNSA. V lost 3 bases to trimming and J lost 4 bases, with 16 bases between them. Drawing the rest from reference TRBV7-2 and TRBJ2-7, the complete variable domain is GAGVSQSPSNKVTEKGKDVELRCDPISGHTALYWYRQSLGQGLEFLIYFQGNSAPDKSGLPSDRFSAERTGGSVSTLTIQRTQQEDSAVYLCASSFSSMDGYEQYFGPGTRLTVT.

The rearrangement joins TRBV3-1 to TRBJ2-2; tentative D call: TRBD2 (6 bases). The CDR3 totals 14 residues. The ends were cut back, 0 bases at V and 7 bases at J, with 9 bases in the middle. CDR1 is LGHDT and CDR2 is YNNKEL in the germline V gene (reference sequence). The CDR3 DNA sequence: TGTGCCAGCAGCCAAGATCGCGGGGTCGGGGAGCTGTTTTTT. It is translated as CASSQDRGVGELFF. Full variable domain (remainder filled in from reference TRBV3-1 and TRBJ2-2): DTAVSQTPKYLVTQMGNDKSIKCEQNLGHDTMYWYKQDSKKFLKIMFSYNNKELIINETVPNRFSPKSPDKAHLNLHINSLELGDSAVYFCASSQDRGVGELFFGEGSRLTVL.

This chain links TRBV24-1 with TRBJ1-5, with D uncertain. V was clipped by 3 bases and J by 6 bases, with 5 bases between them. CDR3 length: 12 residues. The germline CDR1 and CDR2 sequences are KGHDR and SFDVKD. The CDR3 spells CATSDGVQPQHF. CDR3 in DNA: TGTGCCACCAGTGATGGAGTTCAGCCCCAGCATTTT.

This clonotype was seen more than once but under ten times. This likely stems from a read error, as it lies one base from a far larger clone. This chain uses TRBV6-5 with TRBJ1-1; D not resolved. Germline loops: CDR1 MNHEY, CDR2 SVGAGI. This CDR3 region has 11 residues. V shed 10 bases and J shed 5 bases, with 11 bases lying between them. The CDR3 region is CANWRPTEAFF. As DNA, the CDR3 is TGTGCCAACTGGCGTCCGACTGAAGCTTTCTTT.

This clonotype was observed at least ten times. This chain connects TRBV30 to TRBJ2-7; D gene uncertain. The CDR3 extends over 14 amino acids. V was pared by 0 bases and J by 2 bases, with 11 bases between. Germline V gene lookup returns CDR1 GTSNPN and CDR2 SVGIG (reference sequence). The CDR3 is CAWSVRRQPYEQYF. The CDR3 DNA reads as TGTGCCTGGAGTGTGAGGAGACAACCCTACGAGCAGTACTTC.

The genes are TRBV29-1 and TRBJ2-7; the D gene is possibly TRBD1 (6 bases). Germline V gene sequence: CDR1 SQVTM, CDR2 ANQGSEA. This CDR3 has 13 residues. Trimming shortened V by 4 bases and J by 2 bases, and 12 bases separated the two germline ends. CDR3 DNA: TGCAGCGTTGGTAGGCAGGGGACCTACGAGCAGTACTTC. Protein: CSVGRQGTYEQYF.

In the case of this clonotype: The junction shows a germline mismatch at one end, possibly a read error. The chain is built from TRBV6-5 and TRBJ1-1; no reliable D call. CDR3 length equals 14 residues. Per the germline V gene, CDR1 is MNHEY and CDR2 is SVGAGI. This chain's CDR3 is CASSYGTSNTVAFF. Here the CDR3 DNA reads TGTGCCAGCAGTTATGGCACCTCGAACACTGTAGCTTTCTTT.